A selection of T cell receptor beta chains follows, all from one sample in a study of T-cell reconstitution after alpha-beta-depleted transplantation in children. TCRdb passed the PCR reads through MiXCR, listing each CDR3 protein once. Found here are about 690,000 distinct CDR3 sequences, approximately 16% of them singletons; the top ten hold 1.1%. This specimen was PBMCs from the stem cell graft donor, taken from the stem cell graft. These receptors all come from a human donor who donated a stem cell graft to a child with acute myeloid leukemia. CDR3s leave out the opening cysteine and the closing phenylalanine or tryptophan. The D gene is left open where the match is weak.

d_call	j_call	v_call	cdr3_length	cdr3_aa
.	TRBJ1-2	TRBV7-2	11	ASSSEVNYGYT
.	TRBJ1-5	TRBV12-3/TRBV12-4	12	ASSLFGVDQPQH
TRBD2	TRBJ2-1	TRBV20-1	9	SAGRVNEQF
.	TRBJ2-7	TRBV20-1	11	SAMTPTSYEQY
.	TRBJ1-5	TRBV20-1	12	SARVSDNNQPQH
TRBD2	TRBJ2-7	TRBV20-1	13	SARAPAGGHYEQY
.	TRBJ2-1	TRBV7-2	10	ASSLALGEQF
TRBD1	TRBJ1-2	TRBV7-2	11	ASSPGTGAGYT
.	TRBJ2-1	TRBV3-1	13	ASSHVDSGGNEQF
.	TRBJ1-1	TRBV7-2	15	ASSLAGSGGTEGGAF
.	TRBJ1-1	TRBV20-1	12	SAREGSLNTEAF
.	TRBJ2-1	TRBV29-1	8	SAGDDGGL
.	TRBJ1-2	TRBV20-1	11	SATVHANYGYT
.	TRBJ2-3	TRBV20-1	14	SALKTSTPPTDTQY
.	TRBJ2-3	TRBV20-1	10	SARGVTDTQY
.	TRBJ1-2	TRBV6-1	12	ASSENWSNYGYT
.	TRBJ2-1	TRBV6-1	12	ASSIGQEGNEQF
TRBD1	TRBJ1-6	TRBV12-3/TRBV12-4	16	ASSRVIGGLPDNSPLH
.	TRBJ1-5	TRBV20-1	13	SAIRVTGGIQPQH
.	TRBJ1-1	TRBV4-3	16	ASSQEYGTEGEDTEAF
.	TRBJ1-1	TRBV29-1	12	SVRAARLNTEAF
.	TRBJ1-1	TRBV4-3	12	ASSQGSGGTEAF
TRBD1	TRBJ1-6	TRBV6-1	12	ATQRGDRDSPLH
.	TRBJ2-3	TRBV12-3/TRBV12-4	16	ASSLGWGRGSGTDTQY
.	TRBJ2-5	TRBV5-1	12	ASSLGPTQETQY
TRBD1	TRBJ2-3	TRBV5-1	13	ASSLRTGDGDTQY
.	TRBJ1-2	TRBV20-1	11	SAPRTGTDGYT
.	TRBJ2-1	TRBV28	14	ASSSYKQATYNEQF
.	TRBJ1-1	TRBV7-2	14	ASSSGGVRGNTEAF
.	TRBJ1-1	TRBV20-1	10	SARQGLTEAF
TRBD1	TRBJ1-5	TRBV4-2	12	ASSPGGITQPQH
.	TRBJ1-3	TRBV15	13	ATRTDSHSGNTIY
TRBD1	TRBJ2-7	TRBV7-9	10	ASGTVTYEQY
.	TRBJ2-1	TRBV24-1	12	ATSDPRQVNEQF
.	TRBJ1-1	TRBV25-1	12	ASRAWGEGTEAF
.	TRBJ2-1	TRBV5-6	10	ASSPAGTEQF